The sequence of this T cell receptor beta chain was determined in a study of T-cell memory formation after mild COVID-19. This CDR3 has 13 amino acids. Germline CDR1 is MNHEY and CDR2 is SVGAGI. The V end lost 6 bases, the J end lost 2 bases, and 10 bases lay between the germline ends. One entry per CDR3 protein, called by TCRdb with MiXCR from the 5' RACE reads. The sample consists of 150,000 or so distinct CDR3 sequences, roughly 15% of them appearing once. This clonotype was seen only a few times. The rearrangement uses TRBV6-5 and TRBJ1-1, with unresolved D. This clonotype was sampled from an adult woman who had mild COVID-19 (a few samples of this study predate the infection). Cell type and time point are not known. The sequenced sample was PBMCs or a T cell subset sorted from them (not recorded which). CDR3 DNA sequence: TGTGCCAGCAGCGGTGGGGATAACACTGAAGCTTTCTTT. Translated, it gives CASSGGDNTEAFF.